A single sample gave rise to the 6 T cell receptor beta chains below, sequenced in a study of blood T cell repertoires in COVID-19 (TCRdb year 2020). The library was generated by the immunoSEQ multiplex PCR assay. TCRdb carries this immuneACCESS record with in-frame sequences only. Its versions omit some clonotypes, under half of them owing to an unresolved V gene in the studies checked, with the rest unexplained. The sample table holds around 170,000 clones, of which about 87% were seen once. Under 0.65% of the sample is held by the ten biggest clonotypes. The sequencing sample was made of peripheral blood. These receptors were taken from a man aged 55 to 70 with COVID-19, enrolled during active disease.

The chain has TRBV5-5 and TRBJ1-4; 7 bases are shared with TRBD1. CDR3 length: 19 amino acids. The junction had 11 bases not matched to a gene; V was cut back by 0 bases and J by 0 bases. Per germline, CDR1 SGHKS and CDR2 YYEKEE (reference sequence). The CDR3 loop is CASSLALPTGLATNEKLFF. The DNA of the CDR3 is TGTGCCAGCAGCTTGGCCCTACCGACAGGGCTTGCAACTAATGAAAAACTGTTTTTT. The whole variable domain, filled in from reference TRBV5-5 and TRBJ1-4, reads DAGVTQSPTHLIKTRGQQVTLRCSPISGHKSVSWYQQVLGQGPQFIFQYYEKEERGRGNFPDRFSARQFPNYSSELNVNALLLGDSALYLCASSLALPTGLATNEKLFFGSGTQLSVL.

The V call is TRBV18, the J call TRBJ2-1, with TRBD1 matching 9 bases. Per germline, CDR1 KGHSH and CDR2 LQKENI. CDR3 length equals 16 residues. Trimming took 8 bases from V and 4 from J; bases not matched to a gene: 12. CDR3 coding DNA: TGTGCCAGCGCCACCGGGACAGGGTCAGGATACAATGAGCAGTTCTTC. As protein: CASATGTGSGYNEQFF. Full variable domain (missing parts from reference TRBV18 and TRBJ2-1): NAGVMQNPRHLVRRRGQEARLRCSPMKGHSHVYWYRQLPEEGLKFMVYLQKENIIDESGMPKERFSAEFPKEGPSILRIQQVVRGDSAAYFCASATGTGSGYNEQFFGPGTRLTVL.

The chain couples TRBV2 to TRBJ2-3, with 10 bases matching TRBD2. The CDR3 spans 15 residues. Germline assignment: CDR1 SNHLY and CDR2 FYNNEI. Germline trimming cut 1 base from V and 4 bases from J; bases unmatched to any gene: 2. The CDR3 DNA is TGTGCCAGCAGTGAAGGGCTAGCGGGAGCAGATACGCAGTATTTT. This codes for CASSEGLAGADTQYF. Combining the CDR3 with reference TRBV2 and TRBJ2-3 gives the whole variable domain EPEVTQTPSHQVTQMGQEVILRCVPISNHLYFYWYRQILGQKVEFLVSFYNNEISEKSEIFDDQFSVERPDGSNFTLKIRSTKLEDSAMYFCASSEGLAGADTQYFGPGTRLTVL.

This clone has only a few counts. This chain uses TRBV18 with TRBJ1-2, with D possibly TRBD1 on 5 matching bases. The germline V gene has CDR1 KGHSH and CDR2 LQKENI. The CDR3 runs 14 residues. Trimming shortened V by 3 bases and J by 5 bases, and 13 bases separated the two germline ends. The CDR3 loop is CASSPQGLKYGYTF. The CDR3 bases are TGTGCCAGCTCACCGCAGGGACTGAAATATGGCTACACCTTC. Supplemented by reference TRBV18 and TRBJ1-2, the full variable domain reads NAGVMQNPRHLVRRRGQEARLRCSPMKGHSHVYWYRQLPEEGLKFMVYLQKENIIDESGMPKERFSAEFPKEGPSILRIQQVVRGDSAAYFCASSPQGLKYGYTFGSGTRLTVV.

The chain combines TRBV11-3 with TRBJ2-1; TRBD2 aligns across 9 bases. Germline lookup yields CDR1 SGHNT and CDR2 YENEEA. The CDR3 is 15 amino acids. V lost 5 bases to trimming and J lost 2 bases; unmatched junction nucleotides: 4. The CDR3 sequence: CASSPLAGTYNEQFF. The CDR3 DNA reads TGTGCCAGCAGCCCACTAGCGGGTACCTACAATGAGCAGTTCTTC.

This clone was detected a few times. V and J are TRBV5-8 and TRBJ2-5; 7 nucleotides align to TRBD1. Trimming cost V 0 bases and J 2 bases; bases outside gene matches: 10. The CDR3 has 17 amino acids. Germline V lookup: CDR1 SGHTS, CDR2 YDEGEE. CDR3 DNA sequence: TGTGCCAGCAGCTTGGCGCTGGGACAGCGAAAGCAAGAGACCCAGTACTTC. This encodes CASSLALGQRKQETQYF.